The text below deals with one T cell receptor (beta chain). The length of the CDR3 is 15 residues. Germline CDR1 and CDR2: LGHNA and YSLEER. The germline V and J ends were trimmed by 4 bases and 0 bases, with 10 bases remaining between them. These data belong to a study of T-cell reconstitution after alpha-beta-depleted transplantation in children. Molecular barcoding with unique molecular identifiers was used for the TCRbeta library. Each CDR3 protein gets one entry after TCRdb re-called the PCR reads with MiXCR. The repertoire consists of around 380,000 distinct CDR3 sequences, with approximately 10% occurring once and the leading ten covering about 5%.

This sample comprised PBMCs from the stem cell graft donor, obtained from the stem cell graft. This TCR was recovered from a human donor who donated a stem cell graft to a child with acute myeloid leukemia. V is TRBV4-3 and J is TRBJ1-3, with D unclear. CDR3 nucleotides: TGCGCCAGCAGCCCCGGGGTTTTCTCTGGAAACACCATATATTTT. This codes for CASSPGVFSGNTIYF.